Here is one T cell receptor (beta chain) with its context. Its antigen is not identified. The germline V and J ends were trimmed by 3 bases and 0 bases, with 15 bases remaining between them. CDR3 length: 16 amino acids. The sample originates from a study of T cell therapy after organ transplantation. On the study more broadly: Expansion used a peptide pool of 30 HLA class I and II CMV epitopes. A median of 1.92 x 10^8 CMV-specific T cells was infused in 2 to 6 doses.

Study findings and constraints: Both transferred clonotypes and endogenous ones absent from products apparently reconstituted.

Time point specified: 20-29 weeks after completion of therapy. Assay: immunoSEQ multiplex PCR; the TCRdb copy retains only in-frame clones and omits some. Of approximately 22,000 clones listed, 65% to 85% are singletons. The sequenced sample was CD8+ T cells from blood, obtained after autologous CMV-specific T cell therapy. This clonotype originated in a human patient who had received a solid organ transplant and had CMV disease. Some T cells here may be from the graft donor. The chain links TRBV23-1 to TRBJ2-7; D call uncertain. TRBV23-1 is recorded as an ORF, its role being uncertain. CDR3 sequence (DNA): TGCGCCAGCAGTCATTACAATAATTCTGGCTCCTACGAGCAGTACTTC. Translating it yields CASSHYNNSGSYEQYF.